Listed below are T cell receptor beta chains from one sample, sequenced in a study of T cell repertoires in cytomegalovirus infection. TCRdb reprocessed the reads via MiXCR and lists one record per CDR3 protein. The sample shows 300,000 to 400,000 distinct CDR3 sequences, around 18% of them seen only once. The material sequenced was PBMCs. These receptors all come from a human donor in good health (CMV status not recorded). Some clones in this sample may be carry-over from other donors' samples. CDR3s include the opening cysteine and the closing phenylalanine or tryptophan.

j_call v_call cdr3_aa
TRBJ1-2 TRBV11-1 CASSLTGQGVYGYTF
TRBJ2-5 TRBV27 CASSLSTATQETQYF
TRBJ2-1 TRBV15 CATSRGTRPSREQFF
TRBJ1-6 TRBV20-1 CSARVAGGSSYNSPLHF
TRBJ1-6 TRBV7-9 CASRPGAYNSPLHF
TRBJ2-2 TRBV7-2 CASSQGTGATGELFF
TRBJ1-1 TRBV28 CASRSPGTGSWAFF
TRBJ1-5 TRBV12-3/TRBV12-4 CANSLEGGNQPQHF
TRBJ2-4 TRBV7-2 CASSFQDYLRDIQYF
TRBJ1-5 TRBV2 CASSAGIGNQPQHF
TRBJ2-7 TRBV29-1 CSVEDTRRGYEQYF
TRBJ2-1 TRBV15 CATSSGRNEQFF
TRBJ2-7 TRBV12-3/TRBV12-4 CASTAGRFYEQYF
TRBJ1-6 TRBV7-7 CASRCHAGKPLHF
TRBJ2-1 TRBV7-2 CASSFTLSRYNEQFF
TRBJ2-7 TRBV29-1 CSVGGQNYEQYF